This TCR beta chain was documented in a study of PD-1 blockade in mismatch repair-deficient tumors. Study-level background: Patients had approximately 11 mismatch repair-deficient cancer types, all previously treated and progressing.

Sequencing was performed with immunoSEQ multiplex PCR; in TCRdb, only in-frame clones are kept and a portion is missing. The table lists tens of thousands of clones, around four fifths of them singletons. For this clone: Its antigen is still unknown.

PCR or immunohistochemistry showed mismatch repair deficiency in every enrolled patient. TCRs were sequenced from three patients responding to pembrolizumab. Overall study results and limits: Tumor-resident clones, often absent from pretreatment blood, expanded after pembrolizumab and then contracted.

Germline lookup yields CDR1 SEHNR and CDR2 FQNEAQ (reference sequence). The CDR3 loop spans 14 amino acids. V lost 6 bases, J lost 4 bases, and 12 bases lay in between. The specimen comprised peripheral blood, sampled 2 weeks after starting pembrolizumab. This rearrangement joins TRBV7-9 to TRBJ2-2, with D unresolved. The sequence came from an adult with mismatch repair-deficient cancer. The CDR3 loop is CASSRDFSTGELFF. The CDR3 DNA is TGTGCCAGCAGTCGTGACTTTAGCACCGGGGAGCTGTTTTTT. The entire variable domain, with the rest obtained from reference TRBV7-9 and TRBJ2-2, is as follows: DTGVSQNPRHKITKRGQNVTFRCDPISEHNRLYWYRQTLGQGPEFLTYFQNEAQLEKSRLLSDRFSAERPKGSFSTLEIQRTEQGDSAMYLCASSRDFSTGELFFGEGSRLTVL.